The 30 T cell receptor beta chains given below trace back to one sample, sequenced in a study of cytomegalovirus exposure and HLA in healthy donors. PCR employed 60 Vbeta and 13 Jbeta primers. Data came from immunoSEQ multiplex PCR; TCRdb stores just in-frame clones and leaves some out. Of approximately 100,000 clones in the sample, about two thirds are singletons; the top ten hold less than 2.5%. Input material: PBMCs. The receptor source for this set is a man aged 45-65 years in good health and CMV-seronegative.

This clone appeared once. The rearrangement links TRBV5-1 to TRBJ2-2; the match to TRBD1 covers 8 bases. CDR1 is SGHRS, CDR2 YFSETQ, per germline. This CDR3 region has 14 residues. V gave up 4 bases and J gave up 3 bases; unmatched junction bases: 2. The CDR3 bases are TGCGCCAGCAGCAAGGGACAGGACACCGGGGAGCTGTTTTTT. Encoded protein: CASSKGQDTGELFF.

J is TRBJ1-4 and V is TRBV19; 9 bases map to TRBD1. Germline CDR1 reads LNHDA; CDR2 reads SQIVND (reference sequence). This CDR3 has 15 residues. The V gene end was trimmed by 3 bases and the J gene end by 5 bases; junction bases not matched to a gene: 4. As DNA, the CDR3 is TGTGCCAGTAGTATCTTCGGGACAGGGAATGAAAAACTGTTTTTT. Its translation: CASSIFGTGNEKLFF.

This clone has just a few counts. This chain uses TRBV5-1 with TRBJ2-7; weak D call: TRBD2 (6 bases). CDR1 is SGHRS, CDR2 YFSETQ, per germline. The CDR3 loop spans 13 amino acids. V was trimmed by 0 bases and J by 7 bases, leaving 11 bases between them. CDR3 nucleotides: TGCGCCAGCAGCTTGGCGGGGGTCGGGGAGCAGTACTTC. Protein product: CASSLAGVGEQYF.

This chain links TRBV6-5 with TRBJ1-4; D perhaps matches TRBD1 (5 bases). Trimming took 4 bases from V and 3 from J, leaving 12 bases between them. Germline lookup yields CDR1 MNHEY and CDR2 SVGAGI. This CDR3 is built from 15 residues. CDR3: CASSLYRSSNEKLFF. CDR3 coding DNA: TGTGCCAGCAGTTTATACAGGTCCTCTAATGAAAAACTGTTTTTT.

The chain is built from TRBV4-2 and TRBJ1-5; no clear D. The CDR3 is 14 amino acids. V shed 1 base and J shed 2 bases, with 6 bases lying between them. CDR1 is LGHNA and CDR2 is YNFKEQ in the germline V gene. CDR3 DNA sequence: TGTGCCAGCAGCCAAGCTTCGGGCAATCAGCCCCAGCATTTT. Protein product: CASSQASGNQPQHF.

Only one count was recorded for this clone. The rearrangement uses TRBV18 and TRBJ2-7, with TRBD1 identical over 7 bases. CDR1 KGHSH and CDR2 LQKENI come from the germline V gene. Losses at the gene ends were 3 bases for V and 3 bases for J; bases not matched to a gene: 5. This CDR3 contains 14 residues. The CDR3 loop is CASSPTGMDYEQYF. As DNA, the CDR3 is TGTGCCAGCTCACCGACAGGGATGGACTACGAGCAGTACTTC.

This chain joins TRBV6-5 and TRBJ2-2, with a possible D match to TRBD1 (5 bases). This CDR3 comprises 16 residues. The V gene lost 6 bases and the J gene lost 5 bases, with 19 bases spanning the gap. Germline CDR1 MNHEY, CDR2 SVGAGI. The CDR3 spells CASRYVARVETGELFF. CDR3 DNA sequence: TGTGCCAGCAGATACGTTGCCAGGGTGGAAACCGGGGAGCTGTTTTTT.

The chain couples TRBV19 to TRBJ1-1; unclear D gene. Germline assignment: CDR1 LNHDA and CDR2 SQIVND (reference sequence). This CDR3 has 17 residues. Trimming stripped 0 bases from V and 1 base from J, with 15 bases between. The chain's CDR3 is CASSIDTGYWGNTEAFF. The CDR3 DNA reads TGTGCCAGTAGTATAGATACGGGGTATTGGGGGAACACTGAAGCTTTCTTT.

This rearrangement joins TRBV15 to TRBJ2-3, with TRBD2 identical over 7 bases. Germline V gene sequence: CDR1 LNHNV, CDR2 YYDKDF (reference sequence). The CDR3 loop spans 16 amino acids. Trimming at V came to 1 base and at J to 8 bases, leaving 12 bases not matched to a gene. This CDR3 reads CATSRVGLPTGGTQYF. In nucleotides, the CDR3 is TGTGCCACCAGCAGAGTCGGACTTCCCACGGGGGGTACGCAGTATTTT.

This clone came up a few times. The chain couples TRBV2 to TRBJ2-3; 8 nucleotides match TRBD2. V lost 6 bases and J lost 3; bases outside the gene matches: 5. The CDR3 extends over 14 amino acids. The germline gives CDR1 SNHLY, CDR2 FYNNEI. CDR3 region: CASSEGLGTDTQYF. The CDR3 bases are TGTGCCAGCAGCGAGGGACTAGGTACAGATACGCAGTATTTT.

The chain couples TRBV27 to TRBJ2-1, with a possible D match to TRBD2 (6 bases). Germline V gene lookup returns CDR1 MNHEY and CDR2 SMNVEV (reference sequence). V lost 3 bases and J lost 5, with 11 bases in between. There are 14 residues in the CDR3. DNA for the CDR3: TGTGCCAGCAGTTTCCCGGGAGCCAACAATGAGCAGTTCTTC. This encodes CASSFPGANNEQFF.

The table lists this clone with a count of one. Here the CDR3 DNA reads TGTGCCAGCAGTTTCGGGACAACTTATCAGCCCCAGCATTTT. Residues: CASSFGTTYQPQHF. V is TRBV28 and J is TRBJ1-5; TRBD1 might be the D (6 bases). CDR1 is MDHEN and CDR2 is SYDVKM in the germline V gene. The CDR3 has 14 amino acids. The V end was cut by 3 bases, the J end by 5 bases, with 11 bases between.

The chain uses TRBV7-9 and TRBJ1-4; TRBD1 matches 7 bases. Unmatched junction bases numbered 8, after V lost 6 bases and J lost 4 bases. This CDR3 comprises 15 residues. The V gene's germline CDR1 is SEHNR and CDR2 FQNEAQ (reference sequence). As DNA, the CDR3 is TGTGCCAGCAGACCCGAGGGGGCCGGTAATGAAAAACTGTTTTTT. Translation gives CASRPEGAGNEKLFF.

V and J are TRBV28 and TRBJ1-6; 9 nucleotides align to TRBD1. Per germline, CDR1 MDHEN and CDR2 SYDVKM. Unmatched junction bases numbered 5, after V lost 5 bases and J lost 6 bases. The CDR3 is made up of 15 amino acids. The CDR3 spells CASSPRTGANSPLHF. CDR3 in DNA: TGTGCCAGCAGTCCACGGACAGGGGCTAATTCACCCCTCCACTTT.

The chain couples TRBV2 to TRBJ2-7; 7 positions match TRBD2. From germline, CDR1 is SNHLY and CDR2 FYNNEI. The ends lost 7 bases at V and 2 bases at J; junction bases unmatched: 5. This CDR3 contains 13 residues. CDR3 region: CASNREAPYEQYF. The CDR3 coding sequence is TGTGCCAGCAACCGGGAGGCACCCTACGAGCAGTACTTC. Full variable domain (rest looked up from reference TRBV2 and TRBJ2-7): EPEVTQTPSHQVTQMGQEVILRCVPISNHLYFYWYRQILGQKVEFLVSFYNNEISEKSEIFDDQFSVERPDGSNFTLKIRSTKLEDSAMYFCASNREAPYEQYFGPGTRLTVT.

CDR3 loop: CASRIGTGGINEQYF. DNA of the CDR3: TGTGCCAGCAGGATAGGGACAGGGGGCATCAACGAGCAGTACTTC. The chain recombines TRBV6-1 with TRBJ2-5, with TRBD1 identical over 12 bases. The J call may be in error: the DNA end matches TRBJ2-7 better. This CDR3 is built from 15 residues. CDR1 is MNHNS and CDR2 is SASEGT in the germline V gene.

This sequence joins TRBV6-5 and TRBJ2-4; 8 nucleotides line up with TRBD1. The CDR3 has 14 residues. From germline, CDR1 is MNHEY and CDR2 SVGAGI. J was trimmed by 1 base and V by 6 bases; bases with no gene match: 2. The CDR3 reads CASRRQGAKNIQYF. The DNA of the CDR3 is TGTGCCAGCAGAAGACAGGGGGCCAAAAACATTCAGTACTTC.

This clone was found once. V is TRBV12-5 and J is TRBJ2-3, with 11 bases identical to TRBD2. CDR3 length: 16 residues. Germline CDR1 LGHNT, CDR2 FRNRAP. Germline trimming cut 5 bases from V and 2 bases from J; bases unmatched to any gene: 6. The CDR3 DNA is TGTGCTAGTGGTCAGGGACTAGCGGCCTCCACAGATACGCAGTATTTT. Translating it yields CASGQGLAASTDTQYF.

The chain couples TRBV5-1 to TRBJ2-7; D remains unclear. V was shortened by 3 bases and J by 3 bases, with 16 bases between the two germline ends. The CDR3 sequence is 15 residues long. CDR1 and CDR2 (germline): SGHRS, YFSETQ. CDR3 loop: CASSWISGGFYEQYF. In nucleotides, the CDR3 is TGCGCCAGCAGCTGGATCTCTGGCGGTTTCTACGAGCAGTACTTC.

The chain uses TRBV6-1 and TRBJ2-3; 9 positions agree with TRBD1. The CDR3 is made up of 15 amino acids. Germline V gene data show CDR1 as MNHNS and CDR2 as SASEGT. The J segment lost 8 bases and the V segment lost 1 base, leaving 7 bases of the junction unmatched. CDR3 coding DNA: TGTGCCAGCAGTGAAGGGGACAGGGTGGGGGGTACGCAGTATTTT. Its translation is CASSEGDRVGGTQYF.

CDR3 sequence: CASSYRDRGLNTEAFF. DNA for the CDR3: TGTGCCAGCAGTTACCGGGACAGGGGGCTGAACACTGAAGCTTTCTTT. V is TRBV6-5 and J is TRBJ1-1; 12 nucleotides line up with TRBD1. Trimming took 2 bases from V and 0 from J; bases not matched to a gene: 1. Germline V gives CDR1 MNHEY, CDR2 SVGAGI. This CDR3 comprises 16 residues.

This clone has a single count. The rearrangement links TRBV6-1 to TRBJ1-1; 8 bases match TRBD1. Germline V lookup: CDR1 MNHNS, CDR2 SASEGT. V was clipped by 6 bases and J by 8 bases; unmatched bases: 8. The CDR3 is 13 amino acids. CDR3 in DNA: TGTGCCAGCAGGAAGACAGGGGATGGCGAAGCTTTCTTT. This codes for CASRKTGDGEAFF.

V gene TRBV19 combines with J gene TRBJ1-5; tentative D call: TRBD1 (6 bases). The V and J ends lost 2 bases and 6 bases respectively, with 11 bases between them. In germline, CDR1 is LNHDA, CDR2 SQIVND (reference sequence). This CDR3 spans 14 amino acids. CDR3 coding DNA: TGTGCCAGTAGTATACTACAGGGAGTTCAGCCCCAGCATTTT. It encodes CASSILQGVQPQHF.

The table lists this clone with a few counts. This chain links TRBV7-9 with TRBJ1-2, with 12 bases lining up with TRBD1. Germline V CDR1 and CDR2: SEHNR, FQNEAQ (reference sequence). V shed 5 bases and J 7 bases; nucleotides not matched to a gene: 11. The CDR3 length is 16 residues. CDR3 DNA sequence: TGTGCCAGCAGCCCCAACCGGGGACAGGGGGCGGGTGGCTACACCTTC. It translates to CASSPNRGQGAGGYTF.

This clone has a handful of counts. The chain is built from TRBV28 and TRBJ2-1; 7 bases are a match to TRBD1. Unmatched junction bases numbered 2, after V lost 1 base and J lost 5 bases. The V gene's germline CDR1 is MDHEN and CDR2 SYDVKM. This CDR3 spans 14 amino acids. CDR3 nucleotide sequence: TGTGCCAGCAGTTTATACAGGGGAAACAATGAGCAGTTCTTC. Translating gives CASSLYRGNNEQFF.

V gene TRBV7-2 combines with J gene TRBJ2-7, with TRBD2 matching over 8 bases. J was trimmed by 3 bases and V by 3 bases; bases with no gene match: 4. The CDR3 has 14 residues. CDR1 SGHTA and CDR2 FQGNSA come from the germline V gene. For the CDR3, the DNA is TGTGCCAGCAGCTTGGGACTAGTTATCTACGAGCAGTACTTC. Translating it yields CASSLGLVIYEQYF.

The chain has TRBV2 and TRBJ1-5, with TRBD1 matching 9 bases. The CDR3 loop spans 18 amino acids. V lost 4 bases and J lost 7; bases outside the gene matches: 17. CDR1 and CDR2 from the germline V gene are SNHLY and FYNNEI. As DNA, the CDR3 is TGTGCCAGCAGTGCTAGGCTGGGCCGGGACAGGGATGGACAGCCCCAGCATTTT. It translates to CASSARLGRDRDGQPQHF. Full variable domain (rest looked up from reference TRBV2 and TRBJ1-5): EPEVTQTPSHQVTQMGQEVILRCVPISNHLYFYWYRQILGQKVEFLVSFYNNEISEKSEIFDDQFSVERPDGSNFTLKIRSTKLEDSAMYFCASSARLGRDRDGQPQHFGDGTRLSIL.

This clone was detected a few times. V gene TRBV15 combines with J gene TRBJ2-7; 7 nucleotides match TRBD2. Germline loops: CDR1 LNHNV, CDR2 YYDKDF (reference sequence). CDR3 length: 11 residues. After removal of 11 bases from V and 3 bases from J, the junction contained 4 bases not matched to a gene. The CDR3 is CAAGGGYEQYF. As DNA, the CDR3 is TGTGCCGCGGGCGGGGGCTACGAGCAGTACTTC.

The V call is TRBV11-3, the J call TRBJ1-1; maybe TRBD1 (5 bases). CDR1 and CDR2 from the germline V gene are SGHNT and YENEEA. Trimming cost V 5 bases and J 1 base, with 14 bases left between them. There are 15 residues in the CDR3. Here the CDR3 reads CASSGAGGPNTEAFF. The CDR3 DNA sequence: TGTGCCAGCAGCGGCGCGGGGGGTCCGAACACTGAAGCTTTCTTT. Complete variable domain (other parts from reference TRBV11-3 and TRBJ1-1): EAGVVQSPRYKIIEKKQPVAFWCNPISGHNTLYWYLQNLGQGPELLIRYENEEAVDDSQLPKDRFSAERLKGVDSTLKIQPAELGDSAVYLCASSGAGGPNTEAFFGQGTRLTVV.

The V call is TRBV11-2, the J call TRBJ1-2, with TRBD1 identical over 11 bases. CDR3 length: 13 amino acids. The J segment lost 6 bases and the V segment lost 5 bases, leaving 2 bases of the junction unmatched. Germline CDR1 and CDR2: SGHAT and FQNNGV. The DNA for the CDR3 is TGTGCCAGCAGCCAGGACAGGGGGCATGGCTACACCTTC. Its protein is CASSQDRGHGYTF.